This TCR beta chain was identified in a study of human T cells and chemical hapten exposure. This CDR3 is 12 amino acids long. V lost 8 bases and J 8 bases, leaving 10 bases between the germline ends. The germline gives CDR1 MDHEN, CDR2 SYDVKM. This sample's time point: pre-sensitization, week 0. The treatment here: therapeutic diphenylcyclopropenone sensitization with weekly scalp DPC. Unseparated into fractions, whole blood served as the source from which total RNA was extracted. TCRdb independently ran MiXCR on the RACE reads; one entry per CDR3 protein. The data show almost 35,000 distinct CDR3 sequences, 9% to 12% seen once. This clonotype has at least ten counts.

The V call is TRBV28, the J call TRBJ1-6; maybe TRBD1 (5 bases). This clonotype was sampled from a man over 45 with alopecia areata. Some clones in this sample may be carry-over from other donors' samples. The sequenced sample was whole blood, obtained in connection with sensitization to the hapten diphenylcyclopropenone (DPC). CDR3 amino acids: CASQGVDSPLHF. The CDR3 DNA reads as TGTGCCAGCCAAGGGGTTGATTCACCCCTCCACTTT.